This TCR beta chain is drawn from a study of Graves' ophthalmopathy and Graves' hyperthyroidism. Findings of the study overall: Most clonotypes expanded in thyroid above 0.001 frequency were present in blood too.

Hyperthyroidism patients were newly diagnosed, under 2 months' duration, aged 18 to 65. A volume of around 9.5 ml of fresh peripheral blood supplied the PBMCs. This clonotype was recorded at least ten times. Its target is not known. This CDR3 spans 15 amino acids. The V and J ends lost 3 bases and 4 bases respectively, with 13 bases between them. The sequenced template was RNA, covering the TCR beta CDR3 region. HTBI primers served in a first-round RT-PCR, which a second-round multiplex PCR followed. TCRdb recomputed calls from the multiplex PCR reads with MiXCR, one row per CDR3 protein. The table has a few hundred thousand distinct CDR3 sequences, 15% seen once.

This rearrangement joins TRBV12-3 or TRBV12-4 to TRBJ1-5; D perhaps matches TRBD1 (6 bases). The receptor comes from a woman aged 18-29 years with stable Graves' hyperthyroidism. The material sequenced was peripheral blood. As DNA, the CDR3 is TGTGCCAGCAGTTTCGGGACATCCATGAATCAGCCCCAGCATTTT. This sequence encodes CASSFGTSMNQPQHF.